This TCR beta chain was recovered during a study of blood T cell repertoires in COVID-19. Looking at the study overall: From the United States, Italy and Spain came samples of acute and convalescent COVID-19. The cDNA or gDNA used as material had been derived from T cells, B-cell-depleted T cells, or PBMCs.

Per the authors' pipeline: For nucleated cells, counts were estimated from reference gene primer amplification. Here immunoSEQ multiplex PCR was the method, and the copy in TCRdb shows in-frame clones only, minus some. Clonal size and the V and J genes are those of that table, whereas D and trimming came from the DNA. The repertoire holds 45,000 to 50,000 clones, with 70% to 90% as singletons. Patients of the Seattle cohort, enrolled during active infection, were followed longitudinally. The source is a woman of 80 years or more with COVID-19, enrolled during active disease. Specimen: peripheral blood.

The chain's CDR3 is CATSRDILADTIYF. Here the CDR3 DNA reads TGTGCCACCAGCAGAGATATCCTCGCGGACACCATATATTTT. The genes are TRBV15 and TRBJ1-3; the D is unclear. Germline CDR1 is LNHNV and CDR2 is YYDKDF (reference sequence). The V end lost 0 bases, the J end lost 8 bases, and 11 bases lay between the germline ends. The CDR3 is 14 amino acids.